One and the same sample provided the 2 T cell receptor beta chains below, sequenced in a study of siplizumab effects on memory and regulatory T cells. The assay was immunoSEQ multiplex PCR, and TCRdb's table has in-frame clones only and misses some. Of over 80,000 clones listed, around 94% are singletons. Specimen: non-Treg CD4+ T cells sorted from blood. Receptor source: a human donor in good health.

The chain recombines TRBV7-8 with TRBJ1-4, with 8 bases aligning to TRBD1. CDR3 length: 15 amino acids. After removal of 4 bases from V and 5 bases from J, the junction contained 6 bases not matched to a gene. Germline CDR1 SGHVS, CDR2 FQNEAQ. The CDR3 loop reads CASSSPGGGNEKLFF. As DNA, the CDR3 is TGTGCCAGCAGCTCGCCAGGGGGCGGCAATGAAAAACTGTTTTTT.

This rearrangement joins TRBV5-8 to TRBJ1-1; D gene ambiguous. The CDR3 has 15 amino acids. Germline CDR1 is SGHTS and CDR2 is YDEGEE. The V end was cut by 0 bases, the J end by 0 bases, with 9 bases between. The CDR3 bases are TGTGCCAGCAGCTTGGCAGCCATGCTGAACACTGAAGCTTTCTTT. It encodes CASSLAAMLNTEAFF.